The clone carrying this T cell receptor (beta chain) was picked up a small number of times. Its antigen is undetermined. There are 13 residues in the CDR3. The V segment lost 6 bases and the J segment 7 bases; nucleotides outside the gene matches: 11. Germline CDR1 DFQATT, CDR2 SNEGSKA (reference sequence). Preparation of the TCRbeta library was carried out with unique molecular identifiers. TCRdb itself ran the PCR reads through MiXCR, one entry per CDR3 protein. The sample has just over 950,000 distinct CDR3 sequences, about 29% seen once. The source of the sample is a study of T-cell reconstitution after alpha-beta-depleted transplantation in children. Whole-study results and caveats: Elevated TCRbeta diversity at day 60 was traced, in some patients, to surviving recipient T cells and thymic progenitors. It was reported that alpha-beta T cells came from several hundred expanded graft clones (about two months after transplant). A year post-transplant, T-cell counts and diversity derived mostly from newly produced T cells.

Source: PBMCs, mostly from graft donor cells, taken 360 days after TCRalphabeta/CD19-depleted stem cell transplant. The sequence derives from a boy younger than two who had a stem cell transplant for SCID, so the T cells may come from the graft donor. The chain carries TRBV20-1 and TRBJ2-7; 8 nucleotides align to TRBD1. CDR3 nucleotide sequence: TGCAGTGCGACGAAGACAGGGGTGCGGGAGCAGTACTTC. It codes for CSATKTGVREQYF.